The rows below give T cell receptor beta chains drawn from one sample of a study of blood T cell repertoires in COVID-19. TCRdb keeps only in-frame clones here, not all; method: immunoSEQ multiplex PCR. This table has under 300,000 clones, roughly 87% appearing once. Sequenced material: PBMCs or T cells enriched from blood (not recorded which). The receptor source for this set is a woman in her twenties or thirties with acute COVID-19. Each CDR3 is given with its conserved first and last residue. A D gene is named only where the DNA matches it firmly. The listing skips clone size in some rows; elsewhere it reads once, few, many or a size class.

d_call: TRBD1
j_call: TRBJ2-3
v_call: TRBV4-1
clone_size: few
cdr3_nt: TGCGCCAGCAGCCTGGGACAGGGTCCAGATACGCAGTATTTT
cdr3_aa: CASSLGQGPDTQYF

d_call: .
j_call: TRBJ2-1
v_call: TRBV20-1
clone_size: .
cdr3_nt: TGCAGTGCTAGTGAAATAATTAAGAGTCGTGAGCAGTTCTTC
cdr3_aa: CSASEIIKSREQFF

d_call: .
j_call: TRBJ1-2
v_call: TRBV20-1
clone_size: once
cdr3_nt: TGCAGTGCTTCGGGCTACACCTTC
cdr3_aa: CSASGYTF

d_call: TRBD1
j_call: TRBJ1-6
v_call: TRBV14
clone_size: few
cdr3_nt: TGTGCCAGCAGCCAAGGGACAGGGGTCACACCCCTCCACTTT
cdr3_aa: CASSQGTGVTPLHF

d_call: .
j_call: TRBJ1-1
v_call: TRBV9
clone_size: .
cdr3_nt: TGTGCCAGCAGCGTAGAATCGAGGGCTGGGATGAACACTGAAGCTTTCTTT
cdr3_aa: CASSVESRAGMNTEAFF

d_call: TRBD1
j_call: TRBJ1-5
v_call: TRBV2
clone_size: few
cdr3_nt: TGTGCCAGCACAAGGGACAGGGTAACTAATCAGCCCCAGCATTTT
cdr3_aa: CASTRDRVTNQPQHF

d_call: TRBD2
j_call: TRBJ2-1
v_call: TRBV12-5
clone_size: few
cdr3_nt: TGTGCTAGTGGTTCTAGCGGGAGGGCCCCTGAGCAGTTCTTC
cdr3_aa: CASGSSGRAPEQFF

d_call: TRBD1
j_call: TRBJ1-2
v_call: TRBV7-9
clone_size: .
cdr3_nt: TGTGCCAGCAGCTTCCGGACAGGGGGCGCACGAGGCTATGGCTACACCTTC
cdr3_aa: CASSFRTGGARGYGYTF

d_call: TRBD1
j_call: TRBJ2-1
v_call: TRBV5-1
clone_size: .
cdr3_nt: TGCGCCAGCAGCTTGGGACAGGGCTATGAGCAGTTCTTC
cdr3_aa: CASSLGQGYEQFF

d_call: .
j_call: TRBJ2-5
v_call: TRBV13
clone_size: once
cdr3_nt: TGTGCCAGCAGCCGGTACCAAGAGACCCAGTACTTC
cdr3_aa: CASSRYQETQYF

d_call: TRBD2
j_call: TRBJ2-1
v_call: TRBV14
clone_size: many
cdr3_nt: TGTGCCAGCAGCCCTAGTCCGGGACTAGCCTACAATGAGCAGTTCTTC
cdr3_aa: CASSPSPGLAYNEQFF

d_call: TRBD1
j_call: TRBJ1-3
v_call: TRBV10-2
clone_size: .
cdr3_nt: TGCGCCAGCAGTCGCGGACAGGGAACTGGAAACACCATATATTTT
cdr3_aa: CASSRGQGTGNTIYF

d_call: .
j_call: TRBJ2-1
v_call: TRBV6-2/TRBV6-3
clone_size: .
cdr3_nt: TGTGCCAGCAGTAGCACAGGGATTAACAATGAGCAGTTCTTC
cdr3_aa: CASSSTGINNEQFF

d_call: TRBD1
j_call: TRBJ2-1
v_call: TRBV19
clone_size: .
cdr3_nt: TGTGCCAGTAGGAGGGACAGCGGGCAGTTCTTC
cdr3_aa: CASRRDSGQFF

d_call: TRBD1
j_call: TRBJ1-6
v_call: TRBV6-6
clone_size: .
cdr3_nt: TGTGCCAGCACCCAAGGACAGGGACGATCACCCCTCCACTTT
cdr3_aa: CASTQGQGRSPLHF

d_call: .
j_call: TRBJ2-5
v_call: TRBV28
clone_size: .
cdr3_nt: TGTGCCAGCAGCGACACAACCCAAGAGACCCAGTACTTC
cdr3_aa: CASSDTTQETQYF

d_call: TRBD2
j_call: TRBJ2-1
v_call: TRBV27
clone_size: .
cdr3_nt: TGTGCCAGCAGTTTGGTGGCGGGAGGGAGTAGGAATGAGCAGTTCTTC
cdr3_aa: CASSLVAGGSRNEQFF

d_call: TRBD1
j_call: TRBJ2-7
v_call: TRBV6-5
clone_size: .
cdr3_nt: TGTGCCAGCAGTTCAGGACAGGGACCCTCCTACGAGCAGTACTTC
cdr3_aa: CASSSGQGPSYEQYF

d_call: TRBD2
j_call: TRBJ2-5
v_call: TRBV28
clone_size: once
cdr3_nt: TGTGCCAGCAGCTCCCCGACTAGCGGGGGGCTGGGGGAGACCCAGTACTTC
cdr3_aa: CASSSPTSGGLGETQYF

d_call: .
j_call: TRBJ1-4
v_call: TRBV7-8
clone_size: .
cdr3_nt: TGTGCCAGCAGCTTCGGGGGAGAGAAACTGTTTTTT
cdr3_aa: CASSFGGEKLFF

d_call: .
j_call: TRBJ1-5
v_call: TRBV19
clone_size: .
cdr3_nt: TGTGCCAGTACCCGACGCGAGGGAGGTCAGCCCCAGCATTTT
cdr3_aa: CASTRREGGQPQHF

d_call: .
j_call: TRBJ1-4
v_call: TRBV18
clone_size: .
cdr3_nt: TGTGCCAGCTCACCAGGGGCAGGTGAAAAACTGTTTTTT
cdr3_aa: CASSPGAGEKLFF

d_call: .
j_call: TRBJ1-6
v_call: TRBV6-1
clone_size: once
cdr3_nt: TGTGCCAGCAGTGAAGTGAAGGGAGGAGATTCACCCCTCCACTTT
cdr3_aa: CASSEVKGGDSPLHF

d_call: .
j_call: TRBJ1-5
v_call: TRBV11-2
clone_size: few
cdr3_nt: TGTGCCAGCAGCTTGGACAGCAATAGCAATCAGCCCCAGCATTTT
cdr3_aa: CASSLDSNSNQPQHF

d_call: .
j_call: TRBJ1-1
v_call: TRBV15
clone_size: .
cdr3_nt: TGTGCCACCAGCAGAGATCAGGGGCCAATGACTGAAGCTTTCTTT
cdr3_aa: CATSRDQGPMTEAFF

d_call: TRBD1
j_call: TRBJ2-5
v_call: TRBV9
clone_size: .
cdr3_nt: TGTGCCAGCAGCCCTCATTCCGGGACAGGGCCGGGGGAGACCCAGTACTTC
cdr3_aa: CASSPHSGTGPGETQYF

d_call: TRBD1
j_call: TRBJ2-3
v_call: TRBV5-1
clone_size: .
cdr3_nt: TGCGCCAGCACCTCCACCAGGGGGAAGGGGGATACGCAGTATTTT
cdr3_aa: CASTSTRGKGDTQYF

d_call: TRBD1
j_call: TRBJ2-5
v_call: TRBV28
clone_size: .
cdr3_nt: TGTGCCAGCAGTTTACTAGGGACAGGGGTGGAAGAGACCCAGTACTTC
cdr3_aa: CASSLLGTGVEETQYF

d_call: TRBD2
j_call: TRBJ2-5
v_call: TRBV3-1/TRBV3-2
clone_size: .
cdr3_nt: TGTGCCAGCAGCCCGTACGGGGGGGGACTGGAGACCCAGTACTTC
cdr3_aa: CASSPYGGGLETQYF

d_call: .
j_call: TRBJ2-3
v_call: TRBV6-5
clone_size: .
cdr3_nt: TGTGCCAGCAGCCCAGGAGGCAGCACAGATACGCAGTATTTT
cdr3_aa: CASSPGGSTDTQYF

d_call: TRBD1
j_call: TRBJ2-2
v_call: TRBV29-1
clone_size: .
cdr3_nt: TGCAGCGTGGCCGGGACAGGGTTTAGCGGGGAGCTGTTTTTT
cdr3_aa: CSVAGTGFSGELFF

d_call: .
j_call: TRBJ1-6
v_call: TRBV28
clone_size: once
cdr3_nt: TGTGCCAGCCTCGGACAGAAACTCTATAATTCACCCCTCCACTTT
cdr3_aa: CASLGQKLYNSPLHF

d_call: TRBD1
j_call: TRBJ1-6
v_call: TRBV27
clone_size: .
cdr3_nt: TGTGCCAGCAGTTTATCTCCGAGACAGGGGTTGAATTCACCCCTCCACTTT
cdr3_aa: CASSLSPRQGLNSPLHF

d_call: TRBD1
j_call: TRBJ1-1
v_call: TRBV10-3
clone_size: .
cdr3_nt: TGTGCCATCAGTGGGGGACAGGGGAACACTGAAGCTTTCTTT
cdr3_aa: CAISGGQGNTEAFF

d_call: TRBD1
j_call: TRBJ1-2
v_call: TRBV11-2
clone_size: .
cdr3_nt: TGTGCCAGCAGCTTAGCCGACAGGGGGCCCCACACCTTC
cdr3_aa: CASSLADRGPHTF

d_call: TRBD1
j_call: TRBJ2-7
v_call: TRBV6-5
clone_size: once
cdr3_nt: TGTGCCAGCAGTTACTCGACAGGGGCCATTGACGAGCAGTACTTC
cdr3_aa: CASSYSTGAIDEQYF

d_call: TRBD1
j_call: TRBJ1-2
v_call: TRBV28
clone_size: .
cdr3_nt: TGTGCCAGCAGTTTATTGACAGGGGGCGACGGCTACACCTTC
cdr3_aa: CASSLLTGGDGYTF

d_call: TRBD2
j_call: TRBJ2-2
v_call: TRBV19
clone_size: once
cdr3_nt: TGTGCCAGTGTTCTAGCGGCTAACACCGGGGAGCTGTTTTTT
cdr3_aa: CASVLAANTGELFF

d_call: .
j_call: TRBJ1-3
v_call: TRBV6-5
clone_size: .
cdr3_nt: TGTGCCACCTTAGGGGGGGTGGATGTTGGAAACACCATATATTTT
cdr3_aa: CATLGGVDVGNTIYF

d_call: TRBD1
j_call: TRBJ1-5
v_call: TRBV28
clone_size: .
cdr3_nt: TGTGCCAGCGGTACTTCCGGGACAGGGGGCAATAGCAATCAGCCCCAGCATTTT
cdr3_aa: CASGTSGTGGNSNQPQHF

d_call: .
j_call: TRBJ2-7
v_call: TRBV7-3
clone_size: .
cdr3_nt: TGTGCCAGCAGCCCCGGTAGGGGTTCCTACGAGCAGTACTTC
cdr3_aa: CASSPGRGSYEQYF

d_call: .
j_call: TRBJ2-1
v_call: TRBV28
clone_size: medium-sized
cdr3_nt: TGTGCCAGCAGTCCCATTAGCGACAATGAGCAGTTCTTC
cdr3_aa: CASSPISDNEQFF

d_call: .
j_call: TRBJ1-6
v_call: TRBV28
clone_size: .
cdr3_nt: TGTGCCAGCACCTTGGGGGGTTCACCCCTCCACTTT
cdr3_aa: CASTLGGSPLHF

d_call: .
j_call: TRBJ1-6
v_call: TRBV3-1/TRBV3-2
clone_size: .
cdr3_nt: TGTGCCAGCAGCCAAGCCAGATCCAGGGGTTCACCCCTCCACTTT
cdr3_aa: CASSQARSRGSPLHF